This TCR beta chain emerged from a study of T cell clones after liver transplantation. Looking at the study overall: As an antigen-independent comparator, third-party-reactive TCRbeta sequences came from pre-transplant mixed lymphocyte reactions. Samples came pre-transplant, pre-randomization before withdrawal, and post-randomization after withdrawal ended.

Profiling relied on immunoSEQ multiplex PCR, and the TCRdb table lists in-frame clones only, not all of them. In the table there are roughly 51,000 clones, approximately 71% of which are singletons. This clone counts as large. The CDR3 has 17 amino acids. The chain carries TRBV21-1 and TRBJ1-5; the D call in the table, TRBD1, was not verified against the DNA. TRBV21-1 is recorded as a pseudogene. The sample was CD4+ T cells from blood, taken 52 to 60 months after liver transplant. This clonotype was sampled from a human patient who received a liver transplant. Some T cells may be graft donor cells. The DNA of the CDR3 is TGTGCCAGCAGCAAAGAATATCCAGGGGTACACAATCAGCCCCAGCATTTT. Its protein product is CASSKEYPGVHNQPQHF.